Presented here are 14 T cell receptor beta chains from one specimen sequenced in a study of Tregs in tolerant kidney transplant recipients (dated by TCRdb to between 2018 and 2021). The library was generated by the immunoSEQ multiplex PCR assay. The table was pulled from immuneACCESS by TCRdb, which kept in-frame rearrangements only. Such tables lose some clones; where checked, under half of the loss comes from unresolved V genes, and the rest has no known cause. In all, the sample holds under 100,000 clones, and around 90% of those were seen once. Clones ranked in the top ten supply roughly 4.3% of the sample. Input material: CD8+ T cells from blood. Receptors were obtained from a human donor in good health.

The sample holds one count of this clone. This chain links TRBV7-9 with TRBJ2-5; D possibly corresponds to TRBD2 (5 bases). Trimming left V 1 base short and J 5 bases short, with 11 bases between. This CDR3 is built from 14 residues. Germline loops: CDR1 SEHNR, CDR2 FQNEAQ (reference sequence). This chain's CDR3 is CASSLVEDTETQYF. CDR3 coding DNA: TGTGCCAGCAGCTTAGTGGAGGATACGGAGACCCAGTACTTC.

V is TRBV7-9 and J is TRBJ2-1; D could derive from TRBD1 or TRBD2 (5 bases each). This CDR3 is 10 amino acids long. Germline lookup yields CDR1 SEHNR and CDR2 FQNEAQ (reference sequence). This CDR3 reads CAGVTNEQFF. The CDR3 DNA is TGTGCGGGGGTTACCAATGAGCAGTTCTTC.

V and J are TRBV5-1 and TRBJ2-3; D is uncertain. Trimming removed 9 bases at V and 2 bases at J, with 1 base between. Looked up from germline, CDR1 is SGHRS and CDR2 is YFSETQ. There are 9 residues in the CDR3. CDR3 amino acids: CANTDTQYF. The DNA for the CDR3 is TGCGCCAACACAGATACGCAGTATTTT.

This clone was counted only a few times. V usage is TRBV6-1 and J usage is TRBJ2-1; the D gene is possibly TRBD2 (6 bases). Germline-derived CDR1 and CDR2 are MNHNS and SASEGT. This CDR3 spans 12 amino acids. V gave up 5 bases and J gave up 4 bases, with 6 bases separating them. The chain's CDR3 is CASSSGYNEQFF. The CDR3 region has the DNA TGTGCCAGCAGTAGCGGGTACAATGAGCAGTTCTTC.

The V gene is TRBV15, the J gene TRBJ2-5; 11 bases agree with TRBD2. V lost 0 bases to trimming and J lost 1 base; unmatched junction nucleotides: 4. In germline, CDR1 is LNHNV, CDR2 YYDKDF (reference sequence). This CDR3 has 17 amino acids. The CDR3 here is CATSRDLGLAGQETQYF. For the CDR3, the DNA is TGTGCCACCAGCAGAGATCTCGGACTAGCGGGCCAAGAGACCCAGTACTTC.

This chain uses TRBV4-1 with TRBJ2-3, with D possibly TRBD2 on 5 matching bases. The CDR3 totals 13 residues. From germline, CDR1 is MGHRA and CDR2 YSYEKL. V lost 4 bases to trimming and J lost 6 bases, with 11 bases between them. In DNA form, the CDR3 reads TGCGCCAGCAGCCCTCCGGAGGCGGATACGCAGTATTTT. This sequence encodes CASSPPEADTQYF.

The chain joins TRBV7-9 to TRBJ1-1; no clear D. The germline V gene encodes CDR1 SEHNR and CDR2 FQNEAQ (reference sequence). The CDR3 has 14 amino acids. Trimming pared 1 base from V and 11 bases from J, leaving 17 bases between. The CDR3 nucleotides read TGTGCCAGCAGCTTAGTCAGCATGGATAGTCGTGCTTTCTTT. It specifies CASSLVSMDSRAFF. Full variable domain (outside the CDR3, taken from reference TRBV7-9 and TRBJ1-1): DTGVSQNPRHKITKRGQNVTFRCDPISEHNRLYWYRQTLGQGPEFLTYFQNEAQLEKSRLLSDRFSAERPKGSFSTLEIQRTEQGDSAMYLCASSLVSMDSRAFFGQGTRLTVV.

This chain joins TRBV7-8 and TRBJ1-1, with TRBD1 identical over 10 bases. The CDR3 loop spans 19 amino acids. With 1 base clipped from V and 0 bases from J, the junction kept 11 bases outside the gene matches. CDR1 and CDR2 from the germline V gene are SGHVS and FQNEAQ. The CDR3 DNA follows: TGTGCCAGCAGCTTAGTAGTACCGGGACAGGGGATGATGAACACTGAAGCTTTCTTT. Amino acid sequence: CASSLVVPGQGMMNTEAFF.

The genes are TRBV27 and TRBJ2-7, with D uncertain. From germline, CDR1 is MNHEY and CDR2 SMNVEV (reference sequence). V was pared by 3 bases and J by 2 bases, with 8 bases between. CDR3 length equals 13 residues. CDR3 amino acids: CASSFDGTYEQYF. In nucleotides, the CDR3 is TGTGCCAGCAGTTTCGACGGTACCTACGAGCAGTACTTC.

Only one count was recorded for this clone. The chain uses TRBV29-1 and TRBJ1-1, with TRBD1 matching 7 bases. There are 12 residues in the CDR3. With 7 bases clipped from V and 11 bases from J, the junction kept 13 bases outside the gene matches. CDR1 is SQVTM and CDR2 is ANQGSEA in the germline V gene. CDR3 loop: CSAGRTGSTAFF. The DNA of the CDR3 is TGCAGCGCTGGGAGGACAGGTTCAACGGCTTTCTTT.

The chain combines TRBV19 with TRBJ1-5; D is ambiguous. V was pared by 3 bases and J by 5 bases, with 14 bases between. Germline V lookup: CDR1 LNHDA, CDR2 SQIVND (reference sequence). The CDR3 sequence is 15 residues long. The CDR3: CASSIYQSGDQPQHF. The CDR3 DNA sequence: TGTGCCAGTAGTATTTATCAGAGCGGCGATCAGCCCCAGCATTTT.

The V call is TRBV7-3, the J call TRBJ2-7; D possibly matches TRBD1 or TRBD2 (5 bases each). Germline loops: CDR1 SGHTA, CDR2 FQGTGA. This CDR3 region has 13 residues. V was shortened by 2 bases and J by 3 bases, with 8 bases between the two germline ends. The CDR3 is CASSLGDGYEQYF. CDR3 nucleotides: TGTGCCAGCAGCTTAGGGGACGGCTACGAGCAGTACTTC.

The chain employs TRBV6-5 and TRBJ1-1, with D unclear. Per germline, CDR1 MNHEY and CDR2 SVGAGI. Trimming cost V 0 bases and J 4 bases, with 6 bases left between them. CDR3 length: 13 amino acids. The CDR3: CASSYSTGTEAFF. CDR3 coding DNA: TGTGCCAGCAGTTACTCGACCGGCACTGAAGCTTTCTTT.

This clone showed up just once. The chain uses TRBV12-5 and TRBJ2-7; unclear D gene. The CDR3 extends over 13 amino acids. Germline-derived CDR1 and CDR2 are LGHNT and FRNRAP. Trimming cost V 6 bases and J 2 bases, with 11 bases left between them. CDR3 amino acids: CASGGQPTYEQYF. For the CDR3, the DNA is TGTGCTAGTGGGGGTCAGCCAACCTACGAGCAGTACTTC.